This T cell receptor beta chain was captured in a study of cytomegalovirus exposure and HLA in healthy donors (dated by TCRdb to about 2017). About the full investigation: In an earlier analysis of 550 to 750 of the donors, about 260 Gb of sequence data and 120 million or so unique TCR beta sequences from 150 million to 200 million T cells were reported. An early release that covered 640 HLA-typed donors contained 300 to 350 gigabases of sequencing data and tens of millions of unique TCR sequences. Of the approximately 400 genotyped donors, over 65% fell in the genetic ancestry cluster associated with self-reported Caucasian donors. The study aimed to test whether signatures of past pathogen exposure could be identified by cataloging public T cell receptors. The T cell repertoires of under 750 subjects were profiled by immunosequencing and related to cytomegalovirus serostatus. Along with the roughly 670-subject first cohort, a separate validation cohort of over a hundred different subjects was used. To predict cytomegalovirus infection status, the study combined high-throughput TCR immunosequencing, statistical association of individual TCRs with disease status, and machine learning. To study patterns of TCR occurrence, a later analysis re-analyzed previously published TCR beta repertoires from around 700 donors and added high-resolution HLA genotyping. Rather than drawing on any new phenotypic data, the later analysis identified candidate immune exposures from TCR beta sequences and the way those sequences occurred across donors. An earlier analysis of 587 of the donors used high-throughput TCR beta sequencing to judge whether each TCR beta V gene segment behaved as functional or pseudogenic. Donor age, sex, ethnicity and CMV serostatus were compiled together with the repertoire data. A later genetic analysis took genome-wide SNP genotypes for about 60% of the roughly 670 donors and used that subset as a discovery cohort. All discovery cohort repertoires had been generated on a single sequencing platform. Class I and class II HLA loci were covered by the typing at four-digit resolution. Typing coverage varied by locus: about 629-640 donors for A, B, C, DRB1 and DQB1; more than 500 for DQA1; approximately 610 for DPA1; approximately 470 for DPB1. Because of strong linkage in the cohort, four to six DR-DQ haplotypes were treated as single units for association and clustering. Across some 400 genotyped donors of the cohort, an average of about 240,000 unique TCR beta nucleotide sequences per donor were sequenced, and roughly a sixth of those sequences were non-productive.

The full study reports these points: The earlier analysis of approximately 540 of the donors excluded about 16 rarely observed V segments, including chromosome 9 orphons, because counts were too low. The authors suggested that the approach could potentially be generalized to other disease states and immunological phenotypes. Compared with the approximately 710-donor mean, donors in an Asian-associated ancestry cluster had fewer N-insertions in productive TCRs, according to a later genetic analysis. A later analysis found that HLA-associated TCR beta chains were more clonally expanded and had lower generation probabilities than equally common non-associated chains. In a later analysis, the rate of TCR association differed among HLA loci, with DRB1 alleles having the most associated TCRs and HLA-C alleles having the fewest. In both the original and validation cohorts, the classifier was reported to diagnose cytomegalovirus status with high specificity and sensitivity. Only TCR beta chains were sequenced in this cohort, and the absence of alpha or paired-chain data limited detectable features. In a later genetic analysis, a missense DCLRE1C variant was associated with V-gene and J-gene trimming of TCR beta chains, and the association was replicated in an independent cohort. Some IMGT-functional V segments, including TRBV6-2 and TRBV6-3, could not be distinguished by the 87-base-pair reads and were therefore excluded. When HLA alleles, especially DR and DQ, strongly co-occurred, TCR associations were difficult to assign to individual alleles. Most CMV-associated TCR beta chains appeared to be HLA-restricted in a later analysis, and the HLA associations seemed to be driven largely by CMV exposure. According to a later analysis, parvovirus B19, influenza, CMV and Epstein-Barr virus appeared linked to several top co-occurrence clusters. In an earlier analysis of more than 450 of the donors, most TCR beta V segments were observed in productive rearrangements about 87% or about 30% of the time, broadly matching IMGT annotations. Correlated functional status among segregating V segments might reflect linkage disequilibrium, but an unknown experimental factor could not be ruled out. CMV serostatus was the only immune exposure information available for the cohort. A total of roughly 160 TCR beta chains were listed by the study as associated with cytomegalovirus. A further reported finding was that TCR beta sequences accurately predicted the HLA-A and HLA-B alleles for most subjects in the first cohort. HLA typing was unavailable for some donors at each locus, so association tests used only the typed subset. A few of the identified cytomegalovirus-associated TCR beta chains were confirmed in vitro to be specific for cytomegalovirus antigens. Presence/absence analyses assumed roughly uniform sequencing depth across donors, an assumption that may not hold. In a later analysis, 16,951 TCR beta sequences were associated with specific HLA alleles at a false discovery rate of 0.05. Most TCR sequences were seen in very few donors, while some public TCRs were found in many individuals. A group of highly shared sequence variants was considered likely to be a technical artifact of the sequencing pipeline.

Library creation used the immunoSEQ multiplex PCR assay. For the multiplex PCR, a mixture combining 60 forward primers for TCR Vbeta segments and 13 reverse primers for TCR Jbeta segments was used. Amplification of the CDR3 region of rearranged TCR beta genes was performed with a multiplex PCR assay on genomic DNA. On the Illumina HiSeq System, the amplified TCR beta libraries were sequenced as 87-base-pair reads. The authors' analysis ran thus. In a later analysis, approximately 74 million unique TCR beta chains were counted across the roughly 610 repertoires, and roughly 11 million of these chains were shared by at least two donors. To remove PCR and sequencing errors, raw reads were error-corrected and collapsed into unique sequences using a nearest-neighbor algorithm that merged closely related sequences. CDR3 sequences were aligned to IMGT reference sequences to assign V, D and J gene segments. For a sequence to be retained, a match of at least six nucleotides to both a V gene segment and a J gene segment was required. Rearrangements were classified as productive when the CDR3 lacked stop codons and remained in frame with V and J, and all other rearrangements were classified as non-productive. Following IMGT convention, CDR3 was defined as the stretch from the second conserved V-encoded cysteine up to the conserved J-encoded phenylalanine. The earlier analysis of a few hundred of the donors excluded any sequence lacking an unambiguous match to a single V gene segment. In an earlier analysis of 500 to 750 of the donors, V segments were called functional above 56.7% productive rearrangements and were called segregating when the between-donor standard deviation exceeded 5%. A statistical classification framework was built for diagnosing cytomegalovirus status from the catalog of TCR beta chain sequences. In a later analysis, V and J genes were assigned by comparing TCR nucleotide sequences against IMGT/GENE-DB human TR gene sequences. A later analysis assigned CDR3 sequences and most-parsimonious VDJ recombination scenarios with the TCRdist pipeline. In a later analysis, each TCR beta chain was defined by its CDR3 amino acid sequence together with its V-gene family, and reads without a unique V-gene family were excluded. A later analysis removed over 500 highly shared, low-generation-probability nucleotide sequences to deal with suspected cross-contamination and a sequencing artifact. A later analysis calculated a clonal expansion index for each public chain from normalized within-repertoire ranks of inferred template counts. In a later analysis, generation probabilities were computed using a VDJ recombination model fitted to out-of-frame rearrangements, and the results were checked against IGoR. In a later analysis, TCR-TCR, TCR-HLA and TCR-CMV co-occurrence was scored with hypergeometric tests, and a repertoire-size bias correction was applied to TCR pairs. To estimate false discovery rates, a later analysis permuted the HLA or CMV assignments 20 times. In a later analysis, co-occurring TCRs were grouped using DBSCAN, with TCRdist sequence similarity added in when clustering inside HLA-allele-positive subsets. Repertoires with fewer than 30,000 or more than 120,000 public chains, plus five repertoires with anomalous nucleotide sharing, were excluded from co-occurrence clustering. In TCRdb, the immuneACCESS table is reduced to in-frame sequences with V and J assigned. These tables do not hold every clone; where another copy was compared, an unresolved V gene accounts for under half, and the others remain unexplained. Clone size and V and J calls were adopted from that table, with D and trimming inferred from the DNA. Counted in this sample were 180,000 or so clones; around 80% of them appeared once. The top ten clonotypes cover about 1.4% of the sample.

The germline V gene encodes CDR1 SQVTM and CDR2 ANQGSEA. V drops 3 bases and J drops 3 bases, leaving 17 bases in between. From the cysteine through the phenylalanine, the CDR3 covers 15 amino acids. Just CDR3 DNA is preserved here, 45 bases in frame from base 1. A note on this clone: This receptor's antigen is unknown. There are no base qualities to consult, and no much larger clone falls within one base.

The cohort comprised some 700 healthy bone marrow donors. All cohort members were sampled while nominally healthy, although unrecorded immune exposures were likely present. The donor was CMV seropositive and belonged to the group of about 290 seropositive cohort members. Each donor provided a peripheral blood sample, and peripheral blood mononuclear cells were used for TCR beta sequencing. The Qiagen DNeasy Blood Extraction Kit was used to extract genomic DNA from the blood cell samples. Sequencing input: PBMCs. This clonotype was sampled from a girl aged 10 to 17 in good health and CMV-seropositive. The V and J segments used are TRBV29-1 and TRBJ1-2, and TRBD1 may be the D gene, going by 5 matching bases. The CDR3 protein: CSVDGFVGGYYGYTF. Read as DNA, the sequence is TGCAGCGTTGATGGCTTCGTCGGGGGGTACTATGGCTACACCTTC.